This T cell receptor beta chain is from a study of T cell repertoires in cytomegalovirus infection. Study at large: Newly reported HLA-C-restricted and thoroughly characterized HLA-B-restricted CMV epitopes were employed. In public TCR beta signatures, there were indications of both CMV infection and matching HLA type. Study results and limitations: Accumulated public TCR beta family frequency recognized individuals carrying CMV together with the relevant HLA.

TCRdb processed the reads anew with MiXCR; each CDR3 protein has one entry. Among 900,000 to 950,000 distinct CDR3 sequences, roughly 31% were seen once, and the ten largest hold 13%. This clonotype was seen repeatedly, ten times or more. Its antigen is unknown. The origin of this receptor is a human donor in good health (CMV status not recorded). Some clones in this sample may be carry-over from other donors' samples. This sample comprised cultured CD8+ T cells from PBMCs, obtained from culture after CMV antigen stimulation.

CDR3 amino acids: CASGLAGDPPDTQYF. The CDR3 nucleotides are TGTGCCAGCGGGCTAGCGGGGGACCCGCCAGATACGCAGTATTTT. V gene TRBV12-3 or TRBV12-4 combines with J gene TRBJ2-3; 10 bases agree with TRBD2. The ends lost 8 bases at V and 4 bases at J; junction bases unmatched: 9. The CDR3 sequence is 15 residues long.